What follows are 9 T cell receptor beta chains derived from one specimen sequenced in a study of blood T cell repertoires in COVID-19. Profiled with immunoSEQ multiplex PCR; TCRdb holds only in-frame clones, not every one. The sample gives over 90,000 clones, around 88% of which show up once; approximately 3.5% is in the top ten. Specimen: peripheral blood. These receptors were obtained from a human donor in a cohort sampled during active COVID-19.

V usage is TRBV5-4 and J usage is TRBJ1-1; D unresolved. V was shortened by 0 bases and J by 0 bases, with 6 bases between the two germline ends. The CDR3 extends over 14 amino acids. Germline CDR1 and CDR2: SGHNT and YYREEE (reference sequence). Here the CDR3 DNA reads TGTGCCAGCAGCTTGGGCTGGCTGAACACTGAAGCTTTCTTT. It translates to CASSLGWLNTEAFF.

CDR3 DNA: TGTGCCAGCAGCTGGACTAGCGGGGCCTACACAGATACGCAGTATTTT. This sequence encodes CASSWTSGAYTDTQYF. V and J are TRBV9 and TRBJ2-3; 12 nucleotides line up with TRBD2. The germline CDR1 and CDR2 sequences are SGDLS and YYNGEE. Trimming at V came to 4 bases and at J to 2 bases, leaving 5 bases not matched to a gene. This CDR3 has 16 residues.

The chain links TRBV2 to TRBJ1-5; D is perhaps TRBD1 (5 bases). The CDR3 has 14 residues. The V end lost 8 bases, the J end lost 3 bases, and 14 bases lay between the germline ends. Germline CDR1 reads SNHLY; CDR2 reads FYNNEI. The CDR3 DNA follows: TGTGCCAGCCATGGAGACAGCCCCAATCAGCCCCAGCATTTT. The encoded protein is CASHGDSPNQPQHF.

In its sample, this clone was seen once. CDR3 in DNA: TGTGCCAGCAGCGTGGACAGCCTCAATCAGCCCCAGCATTTT. Translation: CASSVDSLNQPQHF. The chain links TRBV9 to TRBJ1-5, with D perhaps TRBD1 (6 bases). Between the trimmed V and J ends, which lost 2 bases and 3 bases, there was a span of 9 bases. The CDR3 is 14 residues long. Germline lookup yields CDR1 SGDLS and CDR2 YYNGEE. Full variable domain (outside the CDR3, taken from reference TRBV9 and TRBJ1-5): DSGVTQTPKHLITATGQRVTLRCSPRSGDLSVYWYQQSLDQGLQFLIQYYNGEERAKGNILERFSAQQFPDLHSELNLSSLELGDSALYFCASSVDSLNQPQHFGDGTRLSIL.

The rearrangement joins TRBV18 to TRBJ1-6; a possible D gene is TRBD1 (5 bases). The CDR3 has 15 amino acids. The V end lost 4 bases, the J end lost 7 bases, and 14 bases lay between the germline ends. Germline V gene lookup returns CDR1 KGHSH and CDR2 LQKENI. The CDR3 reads CASSHRRGSNSPLHF. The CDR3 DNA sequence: TGTGCCAGCTCACACAGGAGGGGCTCCAATTCACCCCTCCACTTT.

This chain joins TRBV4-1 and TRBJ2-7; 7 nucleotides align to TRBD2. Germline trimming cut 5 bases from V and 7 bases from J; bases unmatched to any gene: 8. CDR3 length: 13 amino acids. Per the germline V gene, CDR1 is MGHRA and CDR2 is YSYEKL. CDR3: CASSFAWGGEQYF. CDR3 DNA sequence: TGCGCCAGCAGCTTCGCTTGGGGGGGGGAGCAGTACTTC.

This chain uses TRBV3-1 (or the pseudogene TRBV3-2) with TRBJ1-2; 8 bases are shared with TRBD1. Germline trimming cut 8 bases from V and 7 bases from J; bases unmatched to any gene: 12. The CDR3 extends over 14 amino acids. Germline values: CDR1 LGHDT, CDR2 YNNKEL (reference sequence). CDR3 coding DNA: TGTGCCAGCGGGACAGGCAGCGGGTATGTTGGCTACACCTTC. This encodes CASGTGSGYVGYTF.

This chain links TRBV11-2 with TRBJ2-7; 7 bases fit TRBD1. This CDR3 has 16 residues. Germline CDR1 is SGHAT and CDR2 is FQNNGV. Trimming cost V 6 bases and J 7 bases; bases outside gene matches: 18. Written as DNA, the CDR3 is TGTGCCAGCAGTTCCGTCCCGGGACAGTTCTCGGGGGAGCAGTACTTC. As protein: CASSSVPGQFSGEQYF.

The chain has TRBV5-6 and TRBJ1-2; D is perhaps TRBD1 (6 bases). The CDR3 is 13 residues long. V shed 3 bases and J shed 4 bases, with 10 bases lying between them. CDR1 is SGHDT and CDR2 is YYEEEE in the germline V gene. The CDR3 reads CASSSGTFYGYTF. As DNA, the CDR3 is TGTGCCAGCAGCTCCGGGACATTCTATGGCTACACCTTC.